This T cell receptor beta chain was sequenced for a study of blood T cell repertoires in COVID-19. Study-level background: The origin of the acute and convalescent COVID-19 samples was the United States, Italy and Spain. The analysed material was cDNA or gDNA that came from T cells, B-cell-depleted T cells, or PBMCs.

In the original analysis: Using reference gene primer amplification, nucleated cell counts were estimated. TCRdb keeps only in-frame clones here, not all; method: immunoSEQ multiplex PCR. V and J calls and clone size are those listed in that table; D and trimming were worked out from the DNA. Here the sample spans over 15,000 clones, about 88% being singletons. The germline V gene encodes CDR1 KGHSH and CDR2 LQKENI. CDR3 length: 15 residues. Trimming pared 2 bases from V and 1 base from J, leaving 12 bases between. The chain employs TRBV18 and TRBJ2-7; weak D call: TRBD1 (6 bases). The sample comprised peripheral blood. The sequence was collected from a man between 65 and 85 years old with acute or convalescent COVID-19. The CDR3 DNA is TGTGCCAGCTCACCATCTTCACAGGGTTCCTACGAGCAGTACTTC. It encodes CASSPSSQGSYEQYF.